These 12 T cell receptor beta chains were sequenced from one sample in a study of blood T cell repertoires in COVID-19. The repertoire was sequenced with immunoSEQ multiplex PCR; TCRdb's copy has only in-frame clones and lacks some. The sample carries about 200,000 clones, approximately 84% recorded once. The sample taken for sequencing was peripheral blood. These receptors all stem from a man in his forties with active or convalescent COVID-19.

The V and J genes are TRBV18 and TRBJ2-5; 11 bases match TRBD2. V shed 3 bases, J shed 1 base, and the junction held 4 bases outside the gene matches. Germline V lookup: CDR1 KGHSH, CDR2 LQKENI. The CDR3 length is 16 residues. The CDR3 DNA is TGTGCCAGCTCACCGGCTAGCGGGGGGCCCCAAGAGACCCAGTACTTC. This translates into CASSPASGGPQETQYF. The complete variable domain, with remaining parts taken from reference TRBV18 and TRBJ2-5, reads NAGVMQNPRHLVRRRGQEARLRCSPMKGHSHVYWYRQLPEEGLKFMVYLQKENIIDESGMPKERFSAEFPKEGPSILRIQQVVRGDSAAYFCASSPASGGPQETQYFGPGTRLLVL.

This chain uses TRBV28 with TRBJ2-4, with 11 nucleotides matching TRBD1. CDR3 length equals 19 residues. The trim removed 1 base at V and 13 bases at J, leaving 21 bases unmatched. Germline V gene sequence: CDR1 MDHEN, CDR2 SYDVKM. CDR3 coding DNA: TGTGCCAGCAGTTTATTTCAGGGGACAGGGGGTTTAAAGGCTCACAAACAGTACTTC. It specifies CASSLFQGTGGLKAHKQYF.

The chain carries TRBV3-1 (or the pseudogene TRBV3-2) and TRBJ2-7; TRBD1 matches at 9 bases. This CDR3 has 15 residues. Germline V CDR1 and CDR2: LGHDT, YNNKEL (reference sequence). The trim removed 4 bases at V and 3 bases at J, leaving 7 bases unmatched. The CDR3 here is CASSRRDRVGYEQYF. As DNA, the CDR3 is TGTGCCAGCAGCCGTCGGGACAGGGTGGGCTACGAGCAGTACTTC.

The V gene is TRBV5-1, the J gene TRBJ2-7, with 10 bases fitting TRBD2. The trim removed 4 bases at V and 6 bases at J, leaving 10 bases unmatched. Per the germline V gene, CDR1 is SGHRS and CDR2 is YFSETQ. The CDR3 spans 15 residues. The CDR3 DNA reads TGCGCCAGCAGCGCTGCTAGCGGGAGTGTGGGCGAGCAGTACTTC. Protein sequence: CASSAASGSVGEQYF.

The chain couples TRBV7-8 to TRBJ1-2; TRBD1 matches 7 bases. The V gene's germline CDR1 is SGHVS and CDR2 FQNEAQ. V shed 5 bases and J 2 bases; nucleotides not matched to a gene: 8. This CDR3 is 15 amino acids long. In DNA form, the CDR3 reads TGTGCCAGCAGCCTGCGGACAGGAGCGAACTATGGCTACACCTTC. Encoded protein: CASSLRTGANYGYTF.

The rearrangement joins TRBV9 to TRBJ2-2; tentatively, D is TRBD2 (7 bases). V lost 1 base and J 4 bases, leaving 11 bases between the germline ends. The germline V gene encodes CDR1 SGDLS and CDR2 YYNGEE. This CDR3 spans 15 amino acids. Here the CDR3 reads CASSVFGGPTGELFF. The DNA of the CDR3 is TGTGCCAGCAGCGTATTCGGGGGGCCCACCGGGGAGCTGTTTTTT.

The genes are TRBV5-1 and TRBJ2-3; 11 nucleotides align to TRBD1. Per germline, CDR1 SGHRS and CDR2 YFSETQ. Trimming cost V 7 bases and J 5 bases; bases outside gene matches: 3. This CDR3 region has 13 residues. The DNA for the CDR3 is TGCGCCAGCGGACAGGGGGCAGGAGATACGCAGTATTTT. This encodes CASGQGAGDTQYF.

This clone appeared once. The J gene is TRBJ1-1, the V gene TRBV7-9; 11 nucleotides match TRBD1. J was trimmed by 3 bases and V by 5 bases; bases with no gene match: 5. CDR3 length: 15 amino acids. Germline CDR1 SEHNR, CDR2 FQNEAQ (reference sequence). CDR3 residues: CASSHRTGGHTEAFF. CDR3 nucleotides: TGTGCCAGCAGCCACCGGACAGGGGGCCACACTGAAGCTTTCTTT. Full variable domain (outside the CDR3, taken from reference TRBV7-9 and TRBJ1-1): DTGVSQNPRHKITKRGQNVTFRCDPISEHNRLYWYRQTLGQGPEFLTYFQNEAQLEKSRLLSDRFSAERPKGSFSTLEIQRTEQGDSAMYLCASSHRTGGHTEAFFGQGTRLTVV.

The sample holds one count of this clone. The chain uses TRBV7-9 and TRBJ2-3, with D perhaps matching TRBD1 (6 bases). Germline V gene data show CDR1 as SEHNR and CDR2 as FQNEAQ (reference sequence). This CDR3 contains 17 residues. With 2 bases removed from V and 1 base from J, the gap between germline ends came to 16 bases. The CDR3 here is CASSLYSGQRRTDTQYF. CDR3 nucleotides: TGTGCCAGCAGCTTATACTCCGGACAGAGACGCACAGATACGCAGTATTTT.

This chain links TRBV7-3 with TRBJ1-2; 9 bases map to TRBD1. The CDR3 covers 13 residues. Germline trimming cut 5 bases from V and 8 bases from J; bases unmatched to any gene: 6. In germline, CDR1 is SGHTA, CDR2 FQGTGA. CDR3 in amino acids: CASSTGTGNGYTF. The CDR3 nucleotides are TGTGCCAGCAGCACCGGGACAGGGAACGGCTACACCTTC. The variable domain in full, completed from reference TRBV7-3 and TRBJ1-2, reads GAGVSQTPSNKVTEKGKYVELRCDPISGHTALYWYRQSLGQGPEFLIYFQGTGAADDSGLPNDRFFAVRPEGSVSTLKIQRTERGDSAVYLCASSTGTGNGYTFGSGTRLTVV.

The chain is built from TRBV4-1 and TRBJ2-3, with D possibly matching TRBD1 (5 bases). Trimming took 0 bases from V and 5 from J, leaving 9 bases between them. The germline gives CDR1 MGHRA, CDR2 YSYEKL. The CDR3 sequence is 14 residues long. In DNA form, the CDR3 reads TGCGCCAGCAGCCAAGATATAACAGGAGATACGCAGTATTTT. Protein product: CASSQDITGDTQYF.

This clone was detected only once. The chain couples TRBV9 to TRBJ2-7; tentatively, D is TRBD1 (6 bases). This CDR3 comprises 14 residues. Germline CDR1 is SGDLS and CDR2 is YYNGEE. Between the trimmed V and J ends, which lost 4 bases and 3 bases, there was a span of 14 bases. CDR3 in DNA: TGTGCCAGCAGCCCCAGGGGCACCTACTACGAGCAGTACTTC. The encoded protein is CASSPRGTYYEQYF.